The sequence of this T cell receptor (beta chain) was determined in a study of cytomegalovirus exposure and HLA in healthy donors. Whole-study results and caveats: Some segments of the V type, notably TRBV6-2 and TRBV6-3, were excluded as indistinguishable.

This clone was seen only once. Its matching antigen is unknown. CDR3 length equals 19 residues. V lost 2 bases, J lost 0 bases, and 17 bases lay in between. Germline V gene lookup returns CDR1 LGHNT and CDR2 FRNRAP. PCR amplification relied on 60 Vbeta primers (plus 13 Jbeta primers). Clones were sequenced by immunoSEQ multiplex PCR, and TCRdb holds only the in-frame ones, with some missing. The table shows under 200,000 clones, with 75% occurring only once. The specimen was PBMCs. The chain has TRBV12-5 and TRBJ1-6; TRBD1 might be the D (5 bases). The receptor comes from a male donor in good health and CMV-seronegative. The CDR3, as DNA: TGTGCTAGTGGTTTGTTTTCAGGGACTACGAGCTCCTATAATTCACCCCTCCACTTT. It codes for CASGLFSGTTSSYNSPLHF. Together with reference TRBV12-5 and TRBJ1-6, the CDR3 gives the full variable domain: DARVTQTPRHKVTEMGQEVTMRCQPILGHNTVFWYRQTMMQGLELLAYFRNRAPLDDSGMPKDRFSAEMPDATLATLKIQPSEPRDSAVYFCASGLFSGTTSSYNSPLHFGNGTRLTVT.